Listed here are 18 T cell receptor beta chains from one sample, sequenced in a study of OX40 agonist ivuxolimab in advanced cancers. Measured with immunoSEQ multiplex PCR; TCRdb has only the in-frame clones, and not every one. The data hold about 78,000 clones, with 85% to 95% observed a single time. This specimen was CD4+ or CD8+ T cells sorted from blood, taken in a trial of the OX40 agonist ivuxolimab. Receptor source: an adult with an advanced solid tumor such as melanoma, head and neck, liver or kidney cancer.

The V call is TRBV11-1, the J call TRBJ2-7, with 9 positions matching TRBD2. This CDR3 is 16 amino acids long. V lost 0 bases and J lost 0; bases outside the gene matches: 3. The germline CDR1 and CDR2 sequences are SGHAT and FQDESV (reference sequence). The CDR3 DNA reads TGTGCCAGCAGCTTAGCCCTAGCGGGAAGCTCCTACGAGCAGTACTTC. It encodes CASSLALAGSSYEQYF.

This chain joins TRBV5-1 and TRBJ1-6, with D hard to call. Germline V gives CDR1 SGHRS, CDR2 YFSETQ. Trimming stripped 5 bases from V and 14 bases from J, with 20 bases between. This CDR3 region has 14 residues. The CDR3 is CASRSDGRSVTLHF. CDR3 coding DNA: TGCGCCAGCAGATCGGACGGGCGTTCCGTAACCCTCCACTTT.

The rearrangement uses TRBV4-1 and TRBJ2-7; D may be TRBD1 (5 bases). The ends were cut back, 2 bases at V and 0 bases at J, with 8 bases in the middle. Germline V gene sequence: CDR1 MGHRA, CDR2 YSYEKL. The CDR3 runs 14 residues. CDR3 loop: CASSQRGRSYEQYF. Written as DNA, the CDR3 is TGCGCCAGCAGCCAAAGGGGCCGCTCCTACGAGCAGTACTTC.

This chain joins TRBV6-1 and TRBJ1-2; 8 bases align to TRBD1. Trimming took 7 bases from V and 3 from J; bases not matched to a gene: 4. CDR1 and CDR2 from the germline V gene are MNHNS and SASEGT. The CDR3 contains 13 residues. CDR3: CASKTTGDYGYTF. In DNA form, the CDR3 reads TGTGCCAGCAAAACGACAGGGGACTATGGCTACACCTTC.

This chain links TRBV18 with TRBJ2-2; D unclear. V was trimmed by 3 bases and J by 0 bases, leaving 2 bases between them. In germline, CDR1 is KGHSH, CDR2 LQKENI. The CDR3 has 13 amino acids. CDR3 in DNA: TGTGCCAGCTCACCCTCGAACACCGGGGAGCTGTTTTTT. Protein sequence: CASSPSNTGELFF.

This chain uses TRBV6-1 with TRBJ2-2, with D maybe TRBD1 (6 bases). CDR1 and CDR2 from the germline V gene are MNHNS and SASEGT. Trimming stripped 7 bases from V and 6 bases from J, with 15 bases between. The CDR3 consists of 14 residues. CDR3 residues: CASNTGSTAGELFF. The CDR3 region has the DNA TGTGCCAGCAATACAGGGTCTACGGCCGGGGAGCTGTTTTTT.

J is TRBJ1-1 and V is TRBV6-5; no definite D call. The CDR3 extends over 13 amino acids. The ends were cut back, 5 bases at V and 0 bases at J, with 7 bases in the middle. From germline, CDR1 is MNHEY and CDR2 SVGAGI. The CDR3 DNA follows: TGTGCCAGCAGTAACATTTTGAACACTGAAGCTTTCTTT. Translation: CASSNILNTEAFF.

The rearrangement links TRBV27 to TRBJ1-1, with no clear D. Between the trimmed V and J ends, which lost 6 bases and 1 base, there was a span of 12 bases. CDR1 is MNHEY and CDR2 is SMNVEV in the germline V gene (reference sequence). The CDR3 consists of 14 residues. CDR3 nucleotides: TGTGCCAGCAGCCCGTTGGGTCAGAACACTGAAGCTTTCTTT. Amino acids: CASSPLGQNTEAFF.

The rearrangement links TRBV6-6 to TRBJ2-7; 7 bases match TRBD2. Looked up from germline, CDR1 is MNHNY and CDR2 is SVGAGI (reference sequence). With V trimmed by 7 bases and J by 2 bases, 11 bases remained unmatched. The CDR3 is 15 amino acids. CDR3 sequence: CASIPRWGGAYEQYF. CDR3 bases: TGTGCCAGCATCCCCCGGTGGGGGGGAGCCTACGAGCAGTACTTC.

The chain employs TRBV4-1 and TRBJ1-3; the D is unclear. The CDR3 is made up of 15 amino acids. V was cut by 5 bases and J by 7 bases, with 18 bases left in between. In germline, CDR1 is MGHRA, CDR2 YSYEKL. CDR3 DNA sequence: TGCGCCAGCAGCACCCCCGGGAGGGTACCGAACACCATATATTTT. Translation gives CASSTPGRVPNTIYF.

The chain couples TRBV28 to TRBJ2-3, with TRBD2 identical over 8 bases. The CDR3 extends over 13 amino acids. The trim removed 6 bases at V and 1 base at J, leaving 0 bases unmatched. Germline V gene sequence: CDR1 MDHEN, CDR2 SYDVKM. CDR3 in DNA: TGTGCCAGCAGCGGGGGGGGCACAGATACGCAGTATTTT. Amino acids: CASSGGGTDTQYF.

Of note for this clone: The junction departs from germline at one end; a sequencing error may be responsible. The sample holds other DNA sequences that translate to the same CDR3. The chain links TRBV28 to TRBJ2-3; 11 bases match TRBD2. The germline gives CDR1 MDHEN, CDR2 SYDVKM. CDR3 size: 16 residues. DNA of the CDR3: TGTGCCAGCAGCCGGGGACTAGCGGTACACACAGATACGCAATATTTT. Protein sequence: CASSRGLAVHTDTQYF.

This clone has just a few counts. The chain joins TRBV30 to TRBJ1-5, with D unclear. V was trimmed by 1 base and J by 7 bases, leaving 11 bases between them. Germline V gene lookup returns CDR1 GTSNPN and CDR2 SVGIG (reference sequence). The CDR3 runs 13 residues. CDR3 sequence: CAWSAVGQQPQHF. In DNA, the CDR3 is TGTGCCTGGAGTGCGGTCGGGCAACAGCCCCAGCATTTT.

The chain recombines TRBV14 with TRBJ2-3; TRBD1 might be the D (6 bases). The V end lost 4 bases, the J end lost 3 bases, and 14 bases lay between the germline ends. The germline V gene has CDR1 SGHDN and CDR2 FVKESK. There are 15 residues in the CDR3. The CDR3 is CASSLTTGWTDTQYF. Written as DNA, the CDR3 is TGTGCCAGCAGCCTTACTACAGGGTGGACAGATACGCAGTATTTT.

The chain employs TRBV5-1 and TRBJ1-2; the match to TRBD1 covers 8 bases. The CDR3 is 16 amino acids. The germline V gene has CDR1 SGHRS and CDR2 YFSETQ. J gave up 0 bases and V 3 bases, and 7 bases lay outside the gene matches. CDR3 bases: TGCGCCAGCAGCTCCGGCAGGGGGCTCCCTAACTATGGCTACACCTTC. Amino acids: CASSSGRGLPNYGYTF.

The rearrangement links TRBV5-5 to TRBJ1-2; the match to TRBD1 covers 9 bases. V was clipped by 0 bases and J by 5 bases; unmatched bases: 14. CDR3 length equals 18 residues. The V gene's germline CDR1 is SGHKS and CDR2 YYEKEE (reference sequence). In DNA, the CDR3 is TGTGCCAGCAGCTTGGGATTATTGGCGGACAGGGGTTTTTATGGCTACACCTTC. Translated, it gives CASSLGLLADRGFYGYTF.

A note on this clone: The junction and the germline gene differ at one end; a read error may be behind it. V gene TRBV7-7 combines with J gene TRBJ2-2; 7 bases are shared with TRBD2. CDR1 and CDR2 from the germline V gene are SSHAT and FNYEAQ (reference sequence). This CDR3 region has 14 residues. The CDR3 DNA follows: TGTGCTAGCAGTAGGGACTATTCCACCGGGGAGCTGTTTTTT. This gives the protein CASSRDYSTGELFF.

This chain joins TRBV5-1 and TRBJ1-3; D gene unclear. Germline V lookup: CDR1 SGHRS, CDR2 YFSETQ. Trimming removed 0 bases from V and 4 bases from J, with 8 bases in between. The CDR3 contains 14 residues. The CDR3 DNA sequence: TGCGCCAGCAGCTTGGAGACGGGGGGAAACACCATATATTTT. Encoded protein: CASSLETGGNTIYF. The entire variable domain, with the rest obtained from reference TRBV5-1 and TRBJ1-3, is as follows: KAGVTQTPRYLIKTRGQQVTLSCSPISGHRSVSWYQQTPGQGLQFLFEYFSETQRNKGNFPGRFSGRQFSNSRSEMNVSTLELGDSALYLCASSLETGGNTIYFGEGSWLTVV.